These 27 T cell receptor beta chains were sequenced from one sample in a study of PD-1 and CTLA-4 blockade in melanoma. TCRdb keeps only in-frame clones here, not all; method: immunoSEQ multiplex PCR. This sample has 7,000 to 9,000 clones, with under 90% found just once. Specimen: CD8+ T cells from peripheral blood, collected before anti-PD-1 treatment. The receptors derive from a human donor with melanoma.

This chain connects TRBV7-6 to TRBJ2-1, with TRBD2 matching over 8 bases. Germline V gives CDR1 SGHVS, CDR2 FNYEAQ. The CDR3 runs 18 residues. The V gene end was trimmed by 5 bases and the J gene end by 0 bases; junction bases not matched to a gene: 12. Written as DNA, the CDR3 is TGTGCCAGCAGCCCATTAGGTGTAGCGGGGACCTCCTACAATGAGCAGTTCTTC. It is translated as CASSPLGVAGTSYNEQFF.

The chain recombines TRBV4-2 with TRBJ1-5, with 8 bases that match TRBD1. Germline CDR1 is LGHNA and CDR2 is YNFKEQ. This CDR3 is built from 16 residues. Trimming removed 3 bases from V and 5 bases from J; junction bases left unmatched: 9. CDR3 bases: TGTGCCAGCAGCCAGATAGGACAGGGAGAAGATCAGCCCCAGCATTTT. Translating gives CASSQIGQGEDQPQHF.

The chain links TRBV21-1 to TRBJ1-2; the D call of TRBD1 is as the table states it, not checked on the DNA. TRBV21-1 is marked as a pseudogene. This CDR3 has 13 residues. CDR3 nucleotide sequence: TGTGCCAGTCCACAGGGTTCACACGGTGGCTACACCTTC. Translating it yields CASPQGSHGGYTF.

The CDR3 nucleotides are TGTGCCAGCAGCTTCGGACTAGCGGTCGCCTACGAGCAGTACTTC. Protein product: CASSFGLAVAYEQYF. The chain is built from TRBV7-9 and TRBJ2-7, with 10 positions matching TRBD2. Trimming removed 3 bases from V and 2 bases from J; junction bases left unmatched: 4. The CDR3 is made up of 15 amino acids. From germline, CDR1 is SEHNR and CDR2 FQNEAQ (reference sequence).

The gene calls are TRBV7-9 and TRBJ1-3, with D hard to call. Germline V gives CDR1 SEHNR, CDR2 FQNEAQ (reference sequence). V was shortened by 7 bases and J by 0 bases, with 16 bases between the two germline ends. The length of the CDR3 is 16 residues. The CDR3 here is CASTPGSLSSGNTIYF. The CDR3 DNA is TGTGCCAGCACCCCGGGGAGCTTGAGCTCTGGAAACACCATATATTTT.

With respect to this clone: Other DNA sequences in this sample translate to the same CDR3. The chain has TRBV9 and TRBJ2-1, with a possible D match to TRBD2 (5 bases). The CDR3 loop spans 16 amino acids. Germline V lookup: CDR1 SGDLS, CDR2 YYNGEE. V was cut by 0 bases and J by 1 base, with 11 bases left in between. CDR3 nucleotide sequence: TGTGCCAGCAGCGTAGACCCGGGGAGTTCCTACAATGAGCAGTTCTTC. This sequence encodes CASSVDPGSSYNEQFF. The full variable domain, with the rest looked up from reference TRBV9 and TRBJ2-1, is DSGVTQTPKHLITATGQRVTLRCSPRSGDLSVYWYQQSLDQGLQFLIQYYNGEERAKGNILERFSAQQFPDLHSELNLSSLELGDSALYFCASSVDPGSSYNEQFFGPGTRLTVL.

DNA of the CDR3: TGTGCCAGCAGCTTAGGAGCGGGAACAGGGGAGCTGTTTTTT. Protein sequence: CASSLGAGTGELFF. V gene TRBV11-2 combines with J gene TRBJ2-2, with 7 bases lining up with TRBD2. The trim removed 1 base at V and 8 bases at J, leaving 4 bases unmatched. From germline, CDR1 is SGHAT and CDR2 FQNNGV. This CDR3 region has 14 residues. The whole variable domain, filled in from reference TRBV11-2 and TRBJ2-2, reads EAGVAQSPRYKIIEKRQSVAFWCNPISGHATLYWYQQILGQGPKLLIQFQNNGVVDDSQLPKDRFSAERLKGVDSTLKIQPAKLEDSAVYLCASSLGAGTGELFFGEGSRLTVL.

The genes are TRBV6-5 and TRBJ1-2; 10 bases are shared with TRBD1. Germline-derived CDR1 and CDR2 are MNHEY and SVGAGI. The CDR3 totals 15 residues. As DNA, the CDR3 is TGTGGTTCCGGGACAGGGGCATTTTCGATTGATGGCTACACCTTC. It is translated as CGSGTGAFSIDGYTF.

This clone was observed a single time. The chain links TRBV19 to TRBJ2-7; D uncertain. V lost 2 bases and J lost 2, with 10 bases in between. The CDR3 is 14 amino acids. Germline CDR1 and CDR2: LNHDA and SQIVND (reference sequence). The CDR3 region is CASSIHGEPYEQYF. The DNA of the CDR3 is TGTGCCAGTAGTATACACGGAGAACCCTACGAGCAGTACTTC.

The CDR3 DNA is TGTGCCAGCAGTGAATGGCCAAGGGAGACCCAGTACTTC. Amino acids: CASSEWPRETQYF. The genes are TRBV6-1 and TRBJ2-5; D gene unclear. Trimming pared 2 bases from V and 5 bases from J, leaving 9 bases between. The CDR3 length is 13 residues. Germline V gene data show CDR1 as MNHNS and CDR2 as SASEGT.

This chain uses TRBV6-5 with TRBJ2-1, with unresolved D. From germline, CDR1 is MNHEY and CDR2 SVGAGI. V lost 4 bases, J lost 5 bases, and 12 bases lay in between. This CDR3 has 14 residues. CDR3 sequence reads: CASSLIGPDNEQFF. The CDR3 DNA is TGTGCCAGCAGTTTAATAGGTCCGGACAATGAGCAGTTCTTC.

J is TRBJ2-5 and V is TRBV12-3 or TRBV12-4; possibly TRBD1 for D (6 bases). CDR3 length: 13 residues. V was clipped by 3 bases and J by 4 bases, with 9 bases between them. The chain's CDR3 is CASSFYRVETQYF. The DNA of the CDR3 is TGTGCCAGCAGTTTTTACAGGGTAGAGACCCAGTACTTC.

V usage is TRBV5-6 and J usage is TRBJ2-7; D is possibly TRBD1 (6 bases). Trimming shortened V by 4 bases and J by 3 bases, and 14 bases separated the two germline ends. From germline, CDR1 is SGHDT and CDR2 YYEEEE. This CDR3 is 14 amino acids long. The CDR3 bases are TGTGCCAGCAGCCCACGGACAGTGAACTACGAGCAGTACTTC. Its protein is CASSPRTVNYEQYF.

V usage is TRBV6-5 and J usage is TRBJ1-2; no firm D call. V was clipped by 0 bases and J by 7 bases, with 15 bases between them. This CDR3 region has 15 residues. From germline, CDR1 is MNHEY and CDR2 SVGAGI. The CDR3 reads CASSYSIGSPGGYTF. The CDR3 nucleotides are TGTGCCAGCAGTTACTCGATTGGGTCCCCTGGTGGCTACACCTTC.

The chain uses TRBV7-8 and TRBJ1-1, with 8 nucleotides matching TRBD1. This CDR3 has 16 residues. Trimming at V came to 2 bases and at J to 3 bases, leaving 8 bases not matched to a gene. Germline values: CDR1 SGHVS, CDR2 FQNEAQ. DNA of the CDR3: TGTGCCAGCAGCTTACCACGGACAGGGAGTTACACTGAAGCTTTCTTT. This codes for CASSLPRTGSYTEAFF.

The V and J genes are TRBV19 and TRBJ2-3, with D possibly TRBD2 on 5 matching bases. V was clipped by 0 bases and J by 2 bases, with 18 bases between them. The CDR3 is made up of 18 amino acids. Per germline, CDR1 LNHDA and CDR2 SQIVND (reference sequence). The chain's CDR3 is CASSIDGGDSVYTDTQYF. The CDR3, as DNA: TGTGCCAGTAGTATAGACGGTGGGGATAGCGTATACACAGATACGCAGTATTTT.

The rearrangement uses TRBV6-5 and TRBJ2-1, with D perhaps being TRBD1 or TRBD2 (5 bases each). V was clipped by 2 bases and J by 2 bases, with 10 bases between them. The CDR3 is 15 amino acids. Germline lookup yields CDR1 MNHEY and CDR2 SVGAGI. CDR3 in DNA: TGTGCCAGCAGTTACGAGGGGAACGCCTACAATGAGCAGTTCTTC. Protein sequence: CASSYEGNAYNEQFF.

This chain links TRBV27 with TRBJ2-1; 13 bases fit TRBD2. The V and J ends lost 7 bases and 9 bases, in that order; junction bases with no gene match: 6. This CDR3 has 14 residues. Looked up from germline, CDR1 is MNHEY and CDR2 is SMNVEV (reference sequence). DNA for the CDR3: TGTGCCAGCATACTAGCGGGAGGGTGGGGTGAGCAGTTCTTC. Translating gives CASILAGGWGEQFF.

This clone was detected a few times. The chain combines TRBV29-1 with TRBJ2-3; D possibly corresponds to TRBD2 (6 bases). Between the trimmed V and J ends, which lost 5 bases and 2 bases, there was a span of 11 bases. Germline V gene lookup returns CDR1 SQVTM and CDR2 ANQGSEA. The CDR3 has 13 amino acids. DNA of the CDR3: TGCAGCGTTCCAGGACTACTCACAGATACGCAGTATTTT. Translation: CSVPGLLTDTQYF.

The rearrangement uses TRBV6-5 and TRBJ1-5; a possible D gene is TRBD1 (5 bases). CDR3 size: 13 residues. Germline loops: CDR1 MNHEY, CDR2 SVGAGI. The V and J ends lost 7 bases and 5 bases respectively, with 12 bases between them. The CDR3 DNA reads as TGTGCCAGCACCCAGGGCCCCTATCAGCCCCAGCATTTT. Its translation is CASTQGPYQPQHF.

CDR3 amino acids: CASSPGTEAFF. In DNA, the CDR3 is TGTGCCAGCAGCCCCGGGACAGAAGCTTTCTTT. The rearrangement links TRBV7-9 to TRBJ1-1; perhaps TRBD1 as D (6 bases). Trimming took off 5 bases at V and 8 bases at J, with 9 bases between the two ends. The length of the CDR3 is 11 residues. Germline loops: CDR1 SEHNR, CDR2 FQNEAQ (reference sequence).

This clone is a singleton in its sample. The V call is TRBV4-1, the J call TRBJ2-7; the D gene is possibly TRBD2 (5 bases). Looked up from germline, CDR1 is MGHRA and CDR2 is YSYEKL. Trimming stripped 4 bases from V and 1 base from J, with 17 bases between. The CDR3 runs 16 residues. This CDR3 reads CASSLSGSSVSYEQYF. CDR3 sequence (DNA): TGCGCCAGCAGCCTCAGCGGTAGTAGCGTGTCCTACGAGCAGTACTTC.

The CDR3 sequence is CASSLGWQETQYF. The CDR3 DNA follows: TGTGCCAGCAGCTTGGGTTGGCAAGAGACCCAGTACTTC. The rearrangement uses TRBV5-6 and TRBJ2-5; no reliable D call. Deletions cut 0 bases from V and 2 bases from J, with 5 bases between. This CDR3 region has 13 residues. Germline V lookup: CDR1 SGHDT, CDR2 YYEEEE.

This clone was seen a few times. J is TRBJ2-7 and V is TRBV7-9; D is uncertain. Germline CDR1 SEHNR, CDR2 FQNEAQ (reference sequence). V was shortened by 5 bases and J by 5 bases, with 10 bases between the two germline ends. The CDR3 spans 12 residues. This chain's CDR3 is CASSEGSDEQYF. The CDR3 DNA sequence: TGTGCCAGCAGCGAAGGATCGGACGAGCAGTACTTC.

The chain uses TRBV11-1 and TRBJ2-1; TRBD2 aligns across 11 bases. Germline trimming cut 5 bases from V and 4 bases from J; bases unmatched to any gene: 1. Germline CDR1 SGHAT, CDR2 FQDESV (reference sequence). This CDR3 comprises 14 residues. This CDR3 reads CASSRLAGYNEQFF. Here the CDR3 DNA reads TGTGCCAGCAGCCGACTAGCGGGATACAATGAGCAGTTCTTC. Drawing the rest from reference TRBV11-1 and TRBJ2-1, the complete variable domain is EAEVAQSPRYKITEKSQAVAFWCDPISGHATLYWYRQILGQGPELLVQFQDESVVDDSQLPKDRFSAERLKGVDSTLKIQPAELGDSAMYLCASSRLAGYNEQFFGPGTRLTVL.

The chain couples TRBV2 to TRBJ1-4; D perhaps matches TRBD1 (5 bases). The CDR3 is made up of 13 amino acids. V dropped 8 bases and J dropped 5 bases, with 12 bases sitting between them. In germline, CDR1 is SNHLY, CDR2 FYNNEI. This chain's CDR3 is CASGRDHNEKLFF. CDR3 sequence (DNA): TGTGCCAGCGGGCGGGACCACAATGAAAAACTGTTTTTT.

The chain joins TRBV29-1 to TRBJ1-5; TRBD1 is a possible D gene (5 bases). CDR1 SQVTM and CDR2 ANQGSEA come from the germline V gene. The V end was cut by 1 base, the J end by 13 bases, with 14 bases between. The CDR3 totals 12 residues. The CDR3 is CSVEGREGYQHF. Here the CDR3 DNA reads TGCAGCGTTGAAGGACGAGAGGGGTATCAGCATTTT.